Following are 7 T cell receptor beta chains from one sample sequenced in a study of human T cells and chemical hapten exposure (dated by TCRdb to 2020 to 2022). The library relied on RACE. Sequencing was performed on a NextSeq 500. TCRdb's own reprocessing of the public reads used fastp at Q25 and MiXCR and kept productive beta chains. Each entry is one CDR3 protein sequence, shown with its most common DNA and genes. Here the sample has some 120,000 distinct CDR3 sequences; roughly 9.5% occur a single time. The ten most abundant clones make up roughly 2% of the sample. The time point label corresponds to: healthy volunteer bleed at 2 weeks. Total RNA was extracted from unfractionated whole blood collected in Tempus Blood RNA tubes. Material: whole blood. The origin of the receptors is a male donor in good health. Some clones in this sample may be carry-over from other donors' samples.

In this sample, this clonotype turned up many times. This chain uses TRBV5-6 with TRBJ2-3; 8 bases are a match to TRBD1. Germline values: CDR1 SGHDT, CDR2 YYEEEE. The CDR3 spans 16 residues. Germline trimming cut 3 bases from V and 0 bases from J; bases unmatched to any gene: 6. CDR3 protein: CASSSHRGASTDTQYF. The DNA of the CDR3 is TGTGCCAGCAGCTCTCACAGGGGGGCAAGCACAGATACGCAGTATTTT.

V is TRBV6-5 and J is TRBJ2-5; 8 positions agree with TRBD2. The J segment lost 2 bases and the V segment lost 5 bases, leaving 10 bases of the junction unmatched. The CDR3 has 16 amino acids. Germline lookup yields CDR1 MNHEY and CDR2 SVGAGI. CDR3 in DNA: TGTGCCAGCAGTCGTTACGCGGGGGGCCTTCAAGAGACCCAGTACTTC. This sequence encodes CASSRYAGGLQETQYF.

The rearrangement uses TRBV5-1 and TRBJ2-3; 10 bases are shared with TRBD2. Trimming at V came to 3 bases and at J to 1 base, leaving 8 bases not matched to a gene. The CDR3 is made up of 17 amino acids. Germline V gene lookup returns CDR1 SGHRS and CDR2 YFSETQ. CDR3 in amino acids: CASSSLTSGTRTDTQYF. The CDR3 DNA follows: TGCGCCAGCAGCTCACTAACTAGCGGGACACGCACAGATACGCAGTATTTT.

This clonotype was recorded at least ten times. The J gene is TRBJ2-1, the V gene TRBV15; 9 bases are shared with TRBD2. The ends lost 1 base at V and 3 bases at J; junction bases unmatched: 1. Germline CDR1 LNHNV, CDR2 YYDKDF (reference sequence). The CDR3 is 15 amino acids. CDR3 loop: CATSRVAGDYNEQFF. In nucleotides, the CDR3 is TGTGCCACCAGCAGAGTAGCGGGGGACTACAATGAGCAGTTCTTC.

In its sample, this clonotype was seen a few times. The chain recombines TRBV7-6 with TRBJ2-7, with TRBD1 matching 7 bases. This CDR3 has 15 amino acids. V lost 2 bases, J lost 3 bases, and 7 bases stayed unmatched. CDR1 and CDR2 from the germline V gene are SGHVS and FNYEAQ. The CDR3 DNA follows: TGTGCCAGCAGCTTATCCGCGGCAGGGGGCTACGAGCAGTACTTC. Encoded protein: CASSLSAAGGYEQYF.

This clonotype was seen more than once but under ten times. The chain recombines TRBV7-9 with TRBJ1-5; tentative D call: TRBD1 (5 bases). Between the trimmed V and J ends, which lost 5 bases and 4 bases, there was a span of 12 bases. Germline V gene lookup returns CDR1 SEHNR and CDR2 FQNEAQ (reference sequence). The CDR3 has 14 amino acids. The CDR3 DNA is TGTGCCAGCAGCACGGCAGGGTTGAATCAGCCCCAGCATTTT. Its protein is CASSTAGLNQPQHF.

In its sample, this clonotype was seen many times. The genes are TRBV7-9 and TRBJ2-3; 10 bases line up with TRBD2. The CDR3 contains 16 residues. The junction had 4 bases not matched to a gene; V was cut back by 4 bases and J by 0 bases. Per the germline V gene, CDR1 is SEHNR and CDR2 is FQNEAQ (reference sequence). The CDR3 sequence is CASSWTSGTSTDTQYF. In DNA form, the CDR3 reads TGTGCCAGCAGCTGGACTAGCGGCACTAGCACAGATACGCAGTATTTT.